Each of the 5 T cell receptor beta chains below was sequenced from the same sample in a study of T cells in Graves' hyperthyroidism and ophthalmopathy (dated by TCRdb to the late 2010s). Library preparation employed multiplex PCR. The instrument was an Illumina HiSeq 2000. TCR beta CDR3 regions were amplified from RNA transcripts. The first round of RT-PCR for the TCR CDR3 was performed with the HTBI primer set and the Qiagen OneStep RT-PCR kit. TCRdb handled the public reads itself, with Q25 trimming in fastp and clone calling in MiXCR, and kept productive beta chains. CDR3 protein sequences are deduplicated, and each keeps its most common genes and DNA. The sample table shows around 290,000 distinct CDR3 sequences, and roughly 13% are seen once. The ten largest make up 7.9% of the sample. Material: blood. The receptor set was obtained from a woman in her thirties or forties with Graves' hyperthyroidism.

Ten or more counts support this clonotype. The CDR3 loop reads CSVSLTGGNTIYF. CDR3 DNA sequence: TGCAGCGTTTCTCTGACCGGAGGAAACACCATATATTTT. The rearrangement uses TRBV29-1 and TRBJ1-3; unclear D gene. CDR1 SQVTM and CDR2 ANQGSEA come from the germline V gene. Trimming took 5 bases from V and 4 from J, leaving 12 bases between them. This CDR3 spans 13 amino acids.

Worth noting for this clonotype: Given a much more abundant clone one base away, this may be a read error. The chain has TRBV24-1 and TRBJ1-4; weak D call: TRBD1 (5 bases). The CDR3 runs to 16 residues. Germline CDR1 reads KGHDR; CDR2 reads SFDVKD. DNA for the CDR3: TGTGCCACCAGTGACGGGGACCCAGCAACTGATGAAAAACTGTTTTTT. Residues: CATSDGDPATDEKLFF.

This clonotype was detected only a few times. The V call is TRBV6-1, the J call TRBJ1-4, with TRBD1 identical over 9 bases. This CDR3 is 15 amino acids long. Germline trimming cut 6 bases from V and 8 bases from J; bases unmatched to any gene: 10. CDR1 is MNHNS and CDR2 is SASEGT in the germline V gene. The CDR3 region is CASSGAQGAEEKLFF. The CDR3 region has the DNA TGTGCCAGCAGCGGAGCACAGGGGGCGGAAGAAAAACTGTTTTTT.

At least ten counts were recorded for this clonotype. V is TRBV6-1 and J is TRBJ1-5, with D maybe TRBD1 (5 bases). CDR3 length equals 18 residues. Trimming cost V 4 bases and J 3 bases, with 22 bases left between them. The germline gives CDR1 MNHNS, CDR2 SASEGT. Here the CDR3 DNA reads TGTGCCAGCAGTGGTTGGTCGGCAGGGTTCGGGAACAATCAGCCCCAGCATTTT. Its protein product is CASSGWSAGFGNNQPQHF.

V usage is TRBV13 and J usage is TRBJ1-6, with D possibly being TRBD1 (6 bases). CDR1 is PRHDT, CDR2 FYEKMQ, per germline (reference sequence). Trimming removed 3 bases from V and 5 bases from J, with 11 bases in between. CDR3 length: 15 residues. The CDR3 DNA is TGTGCCAGCAGCTTGGCGGGACACAATAATTCACCCCTCCACTTT. This codes for CASSLAGHNNSPLHF. The full variable domain, with the rest looked up from reference TRBV13 and TRBJ1-6, is AAGVIQSPRHLIKEKRETATLKCYPIPRHDTVYWYQQGPGQDPQFLISFYEKMQSDKGSIPDRFSAQQFSDYHSELNMSSLELGDSALYFCASSLAGHNNSPLHFGNGTRLTVT.